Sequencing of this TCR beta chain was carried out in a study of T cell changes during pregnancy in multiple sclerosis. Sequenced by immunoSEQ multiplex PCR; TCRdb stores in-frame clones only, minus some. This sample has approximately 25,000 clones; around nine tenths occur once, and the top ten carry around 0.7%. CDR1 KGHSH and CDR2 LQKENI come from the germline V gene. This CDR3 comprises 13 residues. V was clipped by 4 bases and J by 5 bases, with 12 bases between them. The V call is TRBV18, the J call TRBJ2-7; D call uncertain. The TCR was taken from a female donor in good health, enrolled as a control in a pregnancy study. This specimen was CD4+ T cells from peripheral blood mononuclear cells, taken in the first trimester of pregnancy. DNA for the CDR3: TGTGCCAGCTCACAGTCAGGTCCGGACGAGCAGTACTTC. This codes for CASSQSGPDEQYF.